The present T cell receptor (beta chain) was sequenced within a study of cytomegalovirus exposure and HLA in healthy donors (dated by TCRdb to 2016 to 2017). Describing the broader study: In an earlier analysis of roughly 590 of the donors, under 300 Gb of sequence data and 100 million or so unique TCR beta sequences from 150 million to 200 million T cells were reported. An early release covering about 600 HLA-typed donors comprised about 320 gigabases of sequencing data and tens of millions of unique TCR sequences. Of the roughly 400 genotyped donors, 65% to 90% fell in the genetic ancestry cluster associated with self-reported Caucasian donors. The study aimed to test whether cataloging public T cell receptors could reveal signatures of past pathogen exposure. The T cell repertoires of some 700 subjects were profiled by immunosequencing and related to cytomegalovirus serostatus. A separate validation cohort of 100 to 150 different subjects was used in addition to the roughly 700-subject first cohort. To predict cytomegalovirus infection status, the study combined high-throughput TCR immunosequencing, statistical association of individual TCRs with disease status, and machine learning. A later analysis re-examined previously published TCR beta repertoires from more than 600 donors and added high-resolution HLA genotyping to investigate patterns of TCR occurrence. In the later analysis, no new phenotypic data were used to find candidate immune exposures; instead, reliance was placed on TCR beta sequences and their occurrence across donors. An earlier analysis of some 500 of the donors used high-throughput TCR beta sequencing to judge whether each TCR beta V gene segment behaved as functional or pseudogenic. Donor age, sex, ethnicity and CMV serostatus were compiled alongside the repertoire data. Genome-wide SNP genotypes for about three fifths of the roughly 670 donors were used in a later genetic analysis, which treated that subset as a discovery cohort. Every discovery cohort repertoire had been produced on one sequencing platform. HLA typing covered class I and class II loci at four-digit resolution. Typing coverage varied by locus: roughly 620-640 donors for A, B, C, DRB1 and DQB1; approximately 520 for DQA1; more than 600 for DPA1; around 450 for DPB1. Because of strong linkage in the cohort, roughly 5 DR-DQ haplotypes were treated as single units for association and clustering. On average, around 240,000 unique TCR beta nucleotide sequences were sequenced per donor among 398 genotyped donors of the cohort, with around 19% of those sequences being non-productive.

What the research found in general, with its limitations: The classifier was reported to diagnose cytomegalovirus status with high specificity and sensitivity in both the original cohort and the validation cohort. The study gave a list of 150 to 200 TCR beta chains associated with cytomegalovirus. A later analysis reported that several top co-occurrence clusters appeared linked to parvovirus B19, influenza, CMV and Epstein-Barr virus. The 87-base-pair reads could not distinguish some IMGT-functional V segments, including TRBV6-2 and TRBV6-3, so those segments were excluded. The only immune exposure information available for the cohort was CMV serostatus. HLA typing was unavailable for some donors at each locus, so association tests used only the typed subset. Correlated functional status among segregating V segments might reflect linkage disequilibrium, but an unknown experimental factor could not be ruled out. In a later analysis, 15,000 to 20,000 TCR beta sequences were associated with specific HLA alleles at a false discovery rate of 0.05. A group of highly shared sequence variants was considered likely to be a technical artifact of the sequencing pipeline. Approximately 18 rarely observed V segments, including chromosome 9 orphons, were excluded from the earlier analysis of some 590 of the donors because counts were too low. A later analysis found that TCR association rates varied across HLA loci, with DRB1 alleles showing the most associated TCRs and HLA-C alleles the fewest. According to a later genetic analysis, donors in an Asian-associated ancestry cluster had fewer N-insertions in productive TCRs than the roughly 670-donor mean. In a later analysis, HLA-associated TCR beta chains showed more clonal expansion and lower generation probabilities than non-associated chains that were equally common. In a later genetic analysis, a missense DCLRE1C variant was associated with V-gene and J-gene trimming of TCR beta chains, and the association was replicated in an independent cohort. The authors suggested that the approach could potentially be extended to other disease states and immunological phenotypes. According to a later analysis, most CMV-associated TCR beta chains appeared to be HLA-restricted, and the HLA associations seemed to be driven largely by CMV exposure. The cohort was sequenced for TCR beta chains only, and without alpha or paired-chain data the features that could be detected were limited. In vitro tests confirmed that a few of the cytomegalovirus-associated TCR beta chains recognize cytomegalovirus antigens. Sequencing depth was assumed to be roughly uniform across donors in the presence/absence analyses, though that assumption may not hold. In an earlier analysis of over 550 of the donors, most TCR beta V segments were observed in productive rearrangements about 87% or about 30% of the time, broadly matching IMGT annotations. Across donors, most TCR sequences were observed very rarely, whereas some public TCRs were present in many individuals. Strong co-occurrence of HLA alleles, especially DR and DQ, made assigning TCR associations to individual alleles difficult. A further reported finding was that TCR beta sequences accurately predicted the HLA-A and HLA-B alleles for most subjects in the first cohort.

Comment on this clone: Its antigen remains unidentified. It has no much larger one-base neighbor in the sample; base qualities were not kept.

The cohort was made up of 650 to 700 healthy bone marrow donors. At the time of sampling, every cohort member was nominally healthy, though immune exposures that went unrecorded were likely present. The donor was CMV seronegative and belonged to the group of more than 300 seronegative cohort members. Every donor gave a peripheral blood sample, and the peripheral blood mononuclear cells from that sample were used for TCR beta sequencing. Genomic DNA extraction from the blood cell samples was performed with the Qiagen DNeasy Blood Extraction Kit. The receptor library was made with the immunoSEQ multiplex PCR assay. A mixture of 60 forward primers for TCR Vbeta segments and 13 reverse primers for TCR Jbeta segments was used in the multiplex PCR. A multiplex PCR assay on genomic DNA amplified the CDR3 region of rearranged TCR beta genes. The Illumina HiSeq System was used to sequence the amplified TCR beta libraries as 87-base-pair reads. The study's processing was this. Across the roughly 700 repertoires, a later analysis counted roughly 84 million unique TCR beta chains, approximately 10 million of which were shared by at least two donors. To remove PCR and sequencing errors, raw reads were error-corrected and collapsed into unique sequences using a nearest-neighbor algorithm that merged closely related sequences. CDR3 sequences were aligned to IMGT reference sequences to assign V, D and J gene segments. For a sequence to be retained, a match of at least six nucleotides was required to both a V gene segment and a J gene segment. Rearrangements were classified as productive when the CDR3 lacked stop codons and remained in frame with V and J, and all other rearrangements were classified as non-productive. Following IMGT convention, CDR3 was defined as the stretch from the second conserved V-encoded cysteine up to the conserved J-encoded phenylalanine. In an earlier analysis of more than 550 of the donors, sequences lacking an unambiguous match to a single V gene segment were excluded. In an earlier analysis of 587 of the donors, V segments were called functional above 56.7% productive rearrangements and were called segregating when the between-donor standard deviation exceeded 5%. A statistical classification framework was built to diagnose cytomegalovirus status from the catalog of TCR beta chain sequences. A later analysis assigned V and J genes by comparing TCR nucleotide sequences with IMGT/GENE-DB human TR gene sequences. Using the TCRdist pipeline, a later analysis assigned CDR3 sequences along with most-parsimonious VDJ recombination scenarios. In a later analysis, each TCR beta chain was defined by its CDR3 amino acid sequence together with its V-gene family, and reads without a unique V-gene family were excluded. To address suspected cross-contamination and a sequencing artifact, a later analysis removed around 590 highly shared, low-generation-probability nucleotide sequences. In a later analysis, a clonal expansion index was calculated for each public chain from normalized within-repertoire ranks of inferred template counts. A later analysis computed generation probabilities with a VDJ recombination model fitted to out-of-frame rearrangements, and checked the results against IGoR. In a later analysis, hypergeometric tests were used to score TCR-TCR, TCR-HLA and TCR-CMV co-occurrence, with a repertoire-size bias correction applied to TCR pairs. False discovery rates were estimated in a later analysis by permuting HLA or CMV assignments 20 times. In a later analysis, co-occurring TCRs were grouped using DBSCAN, with TCRdist sequence similarity added in when clustering inside HLA-allele-positive subsets. Repertoires with fewer than 30,000 or more than 120,000 public chains were left out of co-occurrence clustering, as were four to six repertoires with anomalous nucleotide sharing. The immuneACCESS repertoire file appears here via TCRdb, limited to in-frame rearrangements. These files lack a portion of the clones; in checked studies, under half of the deficit traces to unresolved V genes, and the cause of the others is not known. The V and J calls and clone size come from that table; D and trimming were worked out from the DNA. This sample holds about 150,000 clones; approximately 74% were observed only once. The top ten clonotypes cover about 2.7% of the sample.

The germline V gene yields MNHNS for CDR1 and SASEGT for CDR2. The CDR3 starts with the cysteine, ends with the phenylalanine, and has 15 residues. The retained sequence is limited to the CDR3, 45 bases, with the frame set at the first base. V trim: 0 bases; J trim: 2 bases; unmatched bases: 2. Sequencing was performed on PBMCs. The sequence derives from a man younger than 30 in good health and CMV-seronegative. The rearrangement combines TRBV6-1 with TRBJ1-2; 8 bases in between match TRBD1. CDR3 protein: CASSEATGENYGYTF. The nucleotides are TGTGCCAGCAGTGAAGCGACAGGGGAAAACTATGGCTACACCTTC.